This T cell receptor (beta chain) was documented in a study of T cells in Graves' hyperthyroidism and ophthalmopathy. As for the study in general: Prior to any treatment, at the point of initial diagnosis, peripheral blood was collected.

RNA transcripts served as the template for amplifying TCR beta CDR3 regions. When the TCR CDR3 underwent first-round RT-PCR, the HTBI primer set was used. TCRdb independently ran MiXCR on the multiplex PCR reads; one entry per CDR3 protein. The repertoire holds 220,000 or so distinct CDR3 sequences, with around 17% as singletons. Trimming removed 4 bases at V and 0 bases at J, with 13 bases between. Germline CDR1 and CDR2: SGHTA and FQGNSA. CDR3 length: 15 residues. Study-wide points: Blood shared most expanded thyroid clonotypes above 0.001.

There are many counts of this clonotype. No antigen is known for it. Sequenced: blood. This chain joins TRBV7-2 and TRBJ2-7, with D possibly being TRBD1 (6 bases). The sequence was obtained from a woman aged 18-29 years with Graves' ophthalmopathy. The CDR3 loop reads CASSSRGGSSYEQYF. The CDR3 DNA is TGTGCCAGCAGCTCCAGGGGCGGCAGCTCCTACGAGCAGTACTTC.